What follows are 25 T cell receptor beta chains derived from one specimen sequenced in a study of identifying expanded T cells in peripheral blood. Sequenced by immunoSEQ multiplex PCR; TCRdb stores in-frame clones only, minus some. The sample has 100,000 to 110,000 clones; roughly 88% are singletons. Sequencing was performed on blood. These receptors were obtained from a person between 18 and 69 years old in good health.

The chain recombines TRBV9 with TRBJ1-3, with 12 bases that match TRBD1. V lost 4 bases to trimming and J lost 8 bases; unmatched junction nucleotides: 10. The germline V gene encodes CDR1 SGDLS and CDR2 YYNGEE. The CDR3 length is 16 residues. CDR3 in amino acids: CASSLWGQGAADTIYF. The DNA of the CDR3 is TGTGCCAGCAGCTTATGGGGACAGGGGGCCGCGGACACCATATATTTT.

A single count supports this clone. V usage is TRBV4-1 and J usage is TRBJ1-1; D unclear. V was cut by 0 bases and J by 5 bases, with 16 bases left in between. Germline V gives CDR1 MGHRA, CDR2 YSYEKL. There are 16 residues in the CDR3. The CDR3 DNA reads TGCGCCAGCAGCCAAGAGTACGGGCAGCGGAGGACTGAAGCTTTCTTT. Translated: CASSQEYGQRRTEAFF.

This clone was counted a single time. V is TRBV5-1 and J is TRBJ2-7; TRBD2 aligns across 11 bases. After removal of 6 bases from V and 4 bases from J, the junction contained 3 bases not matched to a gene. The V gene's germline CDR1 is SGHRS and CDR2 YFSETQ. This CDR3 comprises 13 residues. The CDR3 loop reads CASNSGRAYEQYF. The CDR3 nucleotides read TGCGCCAGCAATAGCGGGAGGGCTTACGAGCAGTACTTC.

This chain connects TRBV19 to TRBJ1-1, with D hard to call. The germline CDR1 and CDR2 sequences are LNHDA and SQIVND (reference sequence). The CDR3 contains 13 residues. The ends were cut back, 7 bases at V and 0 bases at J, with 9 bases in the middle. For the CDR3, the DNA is TGTGCCAGTAAGGCGGTCGTGAACACTGAAGCTTTCTTT. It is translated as CASKAVVNTEAFF.

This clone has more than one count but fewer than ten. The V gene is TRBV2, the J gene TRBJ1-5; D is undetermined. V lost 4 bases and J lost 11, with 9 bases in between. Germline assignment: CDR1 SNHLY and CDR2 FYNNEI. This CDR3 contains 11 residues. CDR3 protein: CASSGREAQHF. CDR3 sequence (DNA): TGTGCCAGCAGTGGGAGGGAGGCCCAGCATTTT. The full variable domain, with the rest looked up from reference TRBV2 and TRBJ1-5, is EPEVTQTPSHQVTQMGQEVILRCVPISNHLYFYWYRQILGQKVEFLVSFYNNEISEKSEIFDDQFSVERPDGSNFTLKIRSTKLEDSAMYFCASSGREAQHFGDGTRLSIL.

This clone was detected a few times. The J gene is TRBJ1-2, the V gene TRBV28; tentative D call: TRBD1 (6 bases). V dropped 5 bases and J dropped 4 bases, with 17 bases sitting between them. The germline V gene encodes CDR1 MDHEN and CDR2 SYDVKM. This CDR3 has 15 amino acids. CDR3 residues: CASSKHPTGTYGYTF. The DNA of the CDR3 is TGTGCCAGCAGTAAGCACCCCACAGGGACCTATGGCTACACCTTC.

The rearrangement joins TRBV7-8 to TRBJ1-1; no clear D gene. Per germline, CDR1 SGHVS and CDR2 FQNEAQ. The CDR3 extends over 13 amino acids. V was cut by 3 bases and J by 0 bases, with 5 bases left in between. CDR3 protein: CASSFKVNTEAFF. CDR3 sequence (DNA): TGTGCCAGCAGCTTCAAGGTGAACACTGAAGCTTTCTTT.

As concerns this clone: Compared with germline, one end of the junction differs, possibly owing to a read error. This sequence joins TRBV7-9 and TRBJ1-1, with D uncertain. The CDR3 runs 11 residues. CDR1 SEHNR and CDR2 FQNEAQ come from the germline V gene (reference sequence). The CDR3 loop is CASTNTESRYF. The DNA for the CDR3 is TGTGCCAGCACTAACACGGAGTCCCGATACTTT.

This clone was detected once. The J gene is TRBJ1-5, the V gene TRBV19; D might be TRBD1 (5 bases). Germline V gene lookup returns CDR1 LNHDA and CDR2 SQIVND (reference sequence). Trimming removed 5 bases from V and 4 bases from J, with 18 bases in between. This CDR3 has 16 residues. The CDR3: CASSQIRDSGNQPQHF. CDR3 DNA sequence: TGTGCCAGTAGTCAGATCCGGGACTCCGGTAATCAGCCCCAGCATTTT.

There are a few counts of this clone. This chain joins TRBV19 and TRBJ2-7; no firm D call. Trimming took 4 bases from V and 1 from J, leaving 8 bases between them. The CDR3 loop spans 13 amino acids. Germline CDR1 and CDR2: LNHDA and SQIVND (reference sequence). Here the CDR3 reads CASSKAGSYEQYF. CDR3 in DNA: TGTGCCAGTAGTAAGGCAGGATCCTACGAGCAGTACTTC.

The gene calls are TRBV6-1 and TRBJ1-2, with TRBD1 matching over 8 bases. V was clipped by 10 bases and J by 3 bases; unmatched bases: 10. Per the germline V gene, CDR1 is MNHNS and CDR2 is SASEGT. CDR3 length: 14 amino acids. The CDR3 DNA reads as TGTGCCATTGCGGATCTACAGGGGGACTATGGCTACACCTTC. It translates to CAIADLQGDYGYTF.

The CDR3 coding sequence is TGTGCCACCAGCAGAGATACTGGTTTATACAATGAGCAGTTCTTC. It is translated as CATSRDTGLYNEQFF. The rearrangement joins TRBV15 to TRBJ2-1; D gene uncertain. Germline values: CDR1 LNHNV, CDR2 YYDKDF (reference sequence). The CDR3 contains 15 residues. V was clipped by 0 bases and J by 4 bases, with 10 bases between them.

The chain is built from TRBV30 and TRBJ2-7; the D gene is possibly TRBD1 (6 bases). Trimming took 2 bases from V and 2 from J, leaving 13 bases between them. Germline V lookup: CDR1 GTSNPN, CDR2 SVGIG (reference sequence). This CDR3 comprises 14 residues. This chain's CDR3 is CAWSLDRNTYEQYF. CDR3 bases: TGTGCCTGGAGTTTAGACAGGAACACCTACGAGCAGTACTTC.

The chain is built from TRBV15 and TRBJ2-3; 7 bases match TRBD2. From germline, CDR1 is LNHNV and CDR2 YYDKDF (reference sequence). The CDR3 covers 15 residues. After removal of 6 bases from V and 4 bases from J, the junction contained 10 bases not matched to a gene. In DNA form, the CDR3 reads TGTGCCACCAGTTTTTTGGCGGGAGAAGCAGATACGCAGTATTTT. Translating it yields CATSFLAGEADTQYF.

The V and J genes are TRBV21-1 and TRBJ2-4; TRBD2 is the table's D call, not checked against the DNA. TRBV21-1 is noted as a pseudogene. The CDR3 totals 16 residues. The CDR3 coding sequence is TGTGCCAGCAGCAAAAGGGCAGGGAGGGACGGAAACATTCAGTACTTC. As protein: CASSKRAGRDGNIQYF.

The CDR3 spells CASSPQPRQYNEQFF. The CDR3 coding sequence is TGTGCCAGTAGTCCCCAACCCCGACAGTACAATGAGCAGTTCTTC. This sequence joins TRBV19 and TRBJ2-1; D is possibly TRBD1 (5 bases). Germline lookup yields CDR1 LNHDA and CDR2 SQIVND (reference sequence). V was cut by 5 bases and J by 4 bases, with 15 bases left in between. The CDR3 length is 15 residues.

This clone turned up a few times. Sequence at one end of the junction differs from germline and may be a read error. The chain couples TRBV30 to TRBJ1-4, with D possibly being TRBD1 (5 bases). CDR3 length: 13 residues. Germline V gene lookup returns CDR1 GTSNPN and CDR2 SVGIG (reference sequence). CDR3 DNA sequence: TGTGCCTGGAGTACACATTTCCAGGGAATCCTACTTTTT. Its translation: CAWSTHFQGILLF. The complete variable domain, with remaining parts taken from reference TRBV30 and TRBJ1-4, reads SQTIHQWPATLVQPVGSPLSLECTVEGTSNPNLYWYRQAAGRGLQLLFYSVGIGQISSEVPQNLSASRPQDRQFILSSKKLLLSDSGFYLCAWSTHFQGILLFGSGTQLSVL.

Written as DNA, the CDR3 is TGTGCCAGCAGTTCCTTCGACGGCTCCTATGGCTACACCTTC. It yields the protein CASSSFDGSYGYTF. The chain joins TRBV6-5 to TRBJ1-2; unclear D gene. CDR3 size: 14 residues. Looked up from germline, CDR1 is MNHEY and CDR2 is SVGAGI. V was shortened by 4 bases and J by 4 bases, with 13 bases between the two germline ends.

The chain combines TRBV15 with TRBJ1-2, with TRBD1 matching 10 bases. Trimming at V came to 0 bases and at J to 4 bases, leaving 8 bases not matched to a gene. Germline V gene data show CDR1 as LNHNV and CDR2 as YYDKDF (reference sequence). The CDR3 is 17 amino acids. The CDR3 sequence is CATSRDYRQGASYGYTF. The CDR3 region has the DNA TGTGCCACCAGCAGAGATTATAGACAGGGGGCCTCCTATGGCTACACCTTC.

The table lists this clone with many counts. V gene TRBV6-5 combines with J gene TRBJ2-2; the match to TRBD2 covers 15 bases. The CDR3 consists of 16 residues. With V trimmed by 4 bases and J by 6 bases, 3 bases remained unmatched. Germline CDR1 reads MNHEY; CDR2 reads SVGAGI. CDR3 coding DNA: TGTGCCAGCAGTTCCGGACTAGCGGGAGGGCCCGGGGAGCTGTTTTTT. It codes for CASSSGLAGGPGELFF.

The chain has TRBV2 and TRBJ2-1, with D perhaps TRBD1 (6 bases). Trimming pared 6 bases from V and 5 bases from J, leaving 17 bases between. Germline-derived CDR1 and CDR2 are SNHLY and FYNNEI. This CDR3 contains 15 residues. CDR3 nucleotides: TGTGCCAGCAGGGCCTGGGGGACAATTAACAATGAGCAGTTCTTC. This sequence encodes CASRAWGTINNEQFF.

The CDR3 here is CASSVGGSQETQYF. The CDR3 region has the DNA TGTGCCAGCAGTGTCGGGGGGAGTCAAGAGACCCAGTACTTC. The chain couples TRBV25-1 to TRBJ2-5; 7 nucleotides agree with TRBD2. V shed 4 bases, J shed 2 bases, and the junction held 4 bases outside the gene matches. Germline CDR1 reads MGHDK; CDR2 reads SYGVNS. This CDR3 region has 14 residues.

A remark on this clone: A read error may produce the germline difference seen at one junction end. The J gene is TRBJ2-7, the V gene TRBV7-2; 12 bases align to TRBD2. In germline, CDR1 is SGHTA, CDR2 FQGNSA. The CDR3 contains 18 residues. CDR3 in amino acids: CASTLLAGGPADYYEQYF. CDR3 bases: TGTGCCAGCACCTTACTAGCGGGAGGTCCTGCGGATTACTACGAGCAGTACTTC.

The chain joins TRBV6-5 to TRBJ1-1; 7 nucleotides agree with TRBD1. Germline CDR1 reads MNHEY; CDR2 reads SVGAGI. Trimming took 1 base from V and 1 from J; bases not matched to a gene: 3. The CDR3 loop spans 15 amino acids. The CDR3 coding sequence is TGTGCCAGCAGTTACTGGGGACAGCCGAACACTGAAGCTTTCTTT. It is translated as CASSYWGQPNTEAFF.

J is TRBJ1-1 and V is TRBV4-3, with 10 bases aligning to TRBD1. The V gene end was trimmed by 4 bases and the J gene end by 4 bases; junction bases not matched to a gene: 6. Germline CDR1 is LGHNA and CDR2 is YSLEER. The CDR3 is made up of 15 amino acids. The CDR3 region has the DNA TGCGCCAGCAGCCCTGGACAGGGGGGGGCCACTGAAGCTTTCTTT. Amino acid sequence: CASSPGQGGATEAFF.